This TCR beta chain is from a study of blood T cell repertoires in COVID-19. The V gene end was trimmed by 3 bases and the J gene end by 4 bases; junction bases not matched to a gene: 6. Germline CDR1 is SGHRS and CDR2 is YFSETQ. This CDR3 region has 15 residues. Profiling relied on immunoSEQ multiplex PCR, and the TCRdb table lists in-frame clones only, not all of them. This repertoire shows more than 250,000 clones, 88% found once; its top ten account for around 1.3%. This clone was seen only once. The receptor comes from a woman aged 40 to 49 with acute COVID-19. This chain connects TRBV5-1 to TRBJ2-2; 7 bases are a match to TRBD1. The sequenced sample was PBMCs or T cells enriched from blood (not recorded which). CDR3 bases: TGCGCCAGCAGCTCCTGGGACAGTATCACCGGGGAGCTGTTTTTT. Its translation is CASSSWDSITGELFF.